This T cell receptor (beta chain) emerged from a study of graft-versus-host responses after intestinal transplantation (dated by TCRdb to the early 2020s). About the study as a whole: Recipients received multivisceral, liver-intestinal, or isolated intestinal transplants. To identify alloreactive clones, pre-transplant mixed lymphocyte reaction products were sequenced and compared with unstimulated pre-transplant donor and recipient T cells. Rather than going through the commercial service, samples from three later patients were sequenced in-house on an Illumina MiSeq and processed with MiXCR. All recipients received anti-thymocyte globulin induction followed by maintenance tacrolimus and steroids for two to four years. Of the roughly 24 intestinal transplant recipients enrolled in the cohort, one of whom was a retransplant, a few patients without pretransplant specimens were excluded. A peak of at least 4% donor T cells among recipient peripheral blood mononuclear cells was the definition used for donor T cell macrochimerism. Graft-versus-host and host-versus-graft alloreactive T cell clones were tracked in the graft, circulation and bone marrow after intestinal transplantation using bulk TCR-beta CDR3 sequencing.

The time point label on this specimen signifies: cells obtained before transplantation from donor or recipient. CD3+CD4+ and CD3+CD8+ populations were FACS-sorted from unstimulated pre-transplant donor and recipient cells taken from spleen or lymph nodes. Overall results and qualifications from the work: Early after transplant, peak levels of circulating GvH clones were found to be associated with declines in HvG clones. Patients with donor T cell macrochimerism had high GvH to HvG T cell clonal ratios in their allografts. GvH clones were detected in recipient bone marrow, and some appeared earlier in ileal mucosa or blood, consistent with an intestinal mucosal origin. Conclusions were limited by the relatively low number and heterogeneity of intestinal transplant patients.

Library prep was done by the immunoSEQ multiplex PCR assay. For most patients, genomic DNA was isolated with the Qiagen DNeasy Blood and Tissue Kit and shipped frozen to Adaptive Biotechnologies for TCR sequencing. For most patients, genomic DNA was subjected to high-throughput TCR-beta CDR3 sequencing by Adaptive Biotechnologies. As for the authors' bioinformatics: TCR sequencing data were retrieved from Adaptive's ImmunoSEQ software for 15 to 20 patients, whereas three other patients were processed with MiXCR and VDJtools. CD4 versus CD8 sorting errors were corrected by removing sequences found in both subsets at a frequency ratio below 5:1. Because the origin of CDR3 nucleotide sequences shared between donor and recipient could not be assigned, those sequences were removed. Alloreactive clones required at least 2-fold expansion over unstimulated cells and minimum CFSE-low frequency of 0.002% (template counts) or 0.001% (read counts). A clone was considered mappable if detected in the sequenced pre-transplant spleen, lymph node, or MLR CFSE-low populations of the donor or recipient. The cumulative frequency of alloreactive clones was calculated as a percentage of all sequences, weighted by copy number. TCRdb's version of the immuneACCESS table is confined to in-frame rearrangements and falls short of the full clone set. An unresolved V gene accounts for under half of the shortfall where checked; the remainder is of unknown origin. That table furnishes V, J and clone size, whereas the DNA furnished D and trimming. Across this sample there are some 100,000 clones, with roughly 84% seen only once. The biggest ten clones account for about 0.93% of the sample.

V loses 1 base of germline sequence and J loses 4 bases, and the interval between the two ends is 14 bases. The CDR1 and CDR2 encoded by the germline V gene are SGDLS and YYNGEE. The cysteine opens and the phenylalanine closes a CDR3 of 16 amino acids. This entry keeps only the CDR3 DNA: 48 bases, framed from base 1. As for this clone: Its target antigen remains unknown. No qualities accompany the bases; no much larger clone lies one base away.

The chain was built from TRBV9 and TRBJ2-2, with the D gene tentatively TRBD1 or TRBD2, based on 6 matching bases in each. The receptor's source is a human donor who was the organ donor for an intestinal transplant. This specimen consisted of unstimulated CD4+ T cells sorted from spleen or lymph node cells, obtained before transplant. The CDR3 amino acid sequence is: CASSVRGVGGTGELFF. Here is the DNA: TGTGCCAGCAGCGTAAGGGGGGTGGGGGGCACCGGGGAGCTGTTTTTT.